Sequencing of this TCR beta chain was carried out in a study of blood T cell repertoires in COVID-19. Study background: The analysed material was cDNA or gDNA that came from T cells, B-cell-depleted T cells, or PBMCs.

With 3 bases removed from V and 0 bases from J, the gap between germline ends came to 12 bases. The CDR3 consists of 14 residues. CDR1 and CDR2 from the germline V gene are GTSNPN and SVGIG (reference sequence). Methods used by the authors: Reference gene primer amplification gave nucleated cell count estimates. TCRdb's copy holds only in-frame clones and misses some; the assay was immunoSEQ multiplex PCR. V and J calls and clone size come straight from that table; D and trimming were deduced from the DNA. The table shows roughly 140,000 clones, with 75% to 85% occurring only once. This receptor was taken from a man aged 55 to 70 with acute or convalescent COVID-19. The V gene is TRBV30, the J gene TRBJ2-7, with D unresolved. The sample was peripheral blood. This CDR3 reads CAWRSFRSSYEQYF. The CDR3 nucleotides read TGTGCCTGGAGATCTTTTCGGAGCTCCTACGAGCAGTACTTC.